These T cell receptor beta chains were read from a single sample in a study of blood T cells in healthy people across ages. TCRdb used MiXCR to reprocess the 5' RACE reads, holding one entry per CDR3 protein. The table records about 570,000 distinct CDR3 sequences, 27% of them present only once. What was sequenced was blood. The receptors shown here come from a woman aged 70 to 79 in good health. Both conserved end residues are part of each CDR3. Each record gives: V gene, D gene, clone size, J gene, CDR3 DNA, CDR3 protein. The D gene is left open where the match is weak. Size tells how often a clone was seen (once, few, many) or the class of an expanded clone, and some rows leave it out.

>TRBV20-1|TRBD2|many|TRBJ2-3
TGCAGTGCTAGACAAGCGGGGGGCAGAGATACGCAGTATTTT
CSARQAGGRDTQYF
>TRBV5-1|TRBD1|few|TRBJ2-5
TGCGCCAGCAGCTTGGTCGGGACAGACCAAGAGACCCAGTACTTC
CASSLVGTDQETQYF
>TRBV20-1|TRBD1|.|TRBJ1-2
TGCAGTGCGAGAGCAGGGGGCGTCTATGGCTACACCTTC
CSARAGGVYGYTF
>TRBV5-1|.|.|TRBJ1-2
TGCGCCAGCAGCCCCCAGCAAGGCGGTGGCTATGGCTACACCTTC
CASSPQQGGGYGYTF
>TRBV10-3|TRBD1|.|TRBJ1-1
TGTGCCATCAGTGAGGGACAGGGTGGGACTGAAGCTTTCTTT
CAISEGQGGTEAFF
>TRBV5-1|.|.|TRBJ2-3
TGCGCCAGCAGCTTGGGAAGGACAGCGTCCACAGATACGCAGTATTTT
CASSLGRTASTDTQYF
>TRBV4-1|TRBD1|.|TRBJ1-4
TGCGCCAGCAGCCAAGAGGGGGGGACAGGGGCTAATGAAAAACTGTTTTTT
CASSQEGGTGANEKLFF
>TRBV12-3/TRBV12-4|.|few|TRBJ1-2
TGTGCCAGCACCAACACCCGGGACTATGGCTACACCTTC
CASTNTRDYGYTF
>TRBV6-2/TRBV6-3|.|.|TRBJ2-7
TGTGCCAGCGGCAAGGGAAGCTCCTACGAGCAGTACTTC
CASGKGSSYEQYF
>TRBV20-1|.|few|TRBJ1-3
TGCAGTGCTAGATTGGGTTCTGGAAACACCATATATTTT
CSARLGSGNTIYF
>TRBV2|.|few|TRBJ1-5
TGTGCCAGCAGTGAAGCGGGACGAAATCAGCCCCAGCATTTT
CASSEAGRNQPQHF
>TRBV5-1|.|few|TRBJ2-5
TGCGCCAGCAGCTTGTGGCAGACCCAGTACTTC
CASSLWQTQYF
>TRBV5-1|.|few|TRBJ2-3
TGCGCCAGCAGCGCCGCTCCCACGGCCCCGCAGTATTTT
CASSAAPTAPQYF
>TRBV9|.|.|TRBJ2-5
TGTGCCAGCAGCGTAGCCCCACAGGGTGGTGAGACCCAGTACTTC
CASSVAPQGGETQYF
>TRBV5-1|.|few|TRBJ2-6
TGCGCCAGCAGCTTGGAGACAGCTGGGGCCAACGTCCTGACTTTC
CASSLETAGANVLTF
>TRBV10-3|.|.|TRBJ1-6
TGTGCCATCGGGGGAGGGAATTCACCCCTCCACTTT
CAIGGGNSPLHF
>TRBV6-6|TRBD1|.|TRBJ2-5
TGTGCCAGCAGACCATCTTCACAGGGGATCAGATGGGAGACCCAGTACTTC
CASRPSSQGIRWETQYF
>TRBV29-1|TRBD1|.|TRBJ2-3
TGCAGCGTTGTTTGGACAGGGGGCACAGATACGCAGTATTTT
CSVVWTGGTDTQYF
>TRBV7-2|TRBD1|.|TRBJ2-1
TGTGCCAGCAGCTTAGCCCCGGGACAGGGGGGAAATGAGCAGTTCTTC
CASSLAPGQGGNEQFF
>TRBV12-3/TRBV12-4|TRBD1|few|TRBJ1-2
TGTGCCAGCGGGGCGGGACAGGGGGCGAACTACACCTTC
CASGAGQGANYTF
>TRBV21-1|.|.|TRBJ1-1
TGTGCCAGCAGTCCCCGGGAACGGGCAGCTGAAGCTTTCTTT
CASSPRERAAEAFF
>TRBV29-1|.|few|TRBJ2-5
TGCAGCGTAGGCCTACAAGAGACCCAGTACTTC
CSVGLQETQYF
>TRBV4-3|.|.|TRBJ2-5
TGCGCCAGCAGCCGGTCAATGGGAGCCTGGGAGACCCAGTACTTC
CASSRSMGAWETQYF
>TRBV25-1|.|many|TRBJ2-5
TGTGCCAGCAGTCATGGAGAGACCCAGTACTTC
CASSHGETQYF
>TRBV29-1|.|.|TRBJ2-5
TGCAGCGTTGAGGCAGCCGCGGGAGAGACCCAGTACTTC
CSVEAAAGETQYF
>TRBV7-9|.|.|TRBJ1-2
TGTGCCAGCAGCTTAGTCCCCCTCATCCCTGATCCCCGCTATGGATACACCTTC
CASSLVPLIPDPRYGYTF
>TRBV5-5|TRBD1|.|TRBJ2-3
TGTGCCAGCAGCGTCCCGGGACAGATCACAGATACGCAGTATTTT
CASSVPGQITDTQYF
>TRBV20-1|.|.|TRBJ2-7
TGCAGTGCCCGACACGTAGTTTCCTACGAGCAGTACTTC
CSARHVVSYEQYF
>TRBV7-2|TRBD1|few|TRBJ1-6
TGTGCCAGCAGCTTAGTGGGGACAGGAGATTCACCCCTCCACTTT
CASSLVGTGDSPLHF
>TRBV3-1|TRBD2|few|TRBJ2-1
TGTGCCAGCAGCCAAGGGACTAGCGGGGGTTATGAGCAGTTCTTC
CASSQGTSGGYEQFF
>TRBV18|TRBD1|few|TRBJ1-2
TGTGCCAGCTCACCCCCGGGACAGTATGGCTACACCTTC
CASSPPGQYGYTF
>TRBV6-2/TRBV6-3|.|.|TRBJ1-2
TGTGCCAGCAGAGTTGACAGTAACTATGGCTACACCTTC
CASRVDSNYGYTF
>TRBV20-1|.|.|TRBJ1-2
TGCAGTGCTAGGGGCGGACAGTCTAACTATGGCTACACCTTC
CSARGGQSNYGYTF
>TRBV7-9|.|.|TRBJ2-4
TGCGCCAGCAGCTTACCCCCGACAGGTACCAACATTCAGTACTTC
CASSLPPTGTNIQYF
>TRBV27|TRBD1|.|TRBJ2-7
TGTGCCAGCAGTCCGTTGGGACAGGGGGCGCGATGGGCGTACAAGCAGTACTTC
CASSPLGQGARWAYKQYF
>TRBV29-1|.|.|TRBJ1-3
TGCAGCGTTGAGACTGGAAACACCATATATTTT
CSVETGNTIYF
>TRBV7-2|.|.|TRBJ1-1
TGTGCCAGCAACTCAGGGGTGCCGACAAACACTGAAGCTTTCTTT
CASNSGVPTNTEAFF
>TRBV5-6|.|.|TRBJ2-3
TGTGCCAGCAGCCCAGAGGTTGGAGATACGCAGTATTTT
CASSPEVGDTQYF
>TRBV2|.|.|TRBJ1-2
TGTGCCAGCAGTGAAGAGAGGTCCGTCCTCTATGGCTACACCTTC
CASSEERSVLYGYTF
>TRBV24-1|.|few|TRBJ1-6
TGTGCCACCAGTGAGGGGACTTATAATTCACCCCTCCACTTT
CATSEGTYNSPLHF
>TRBV7-3|TRBD1|.|TRBJ2-1
TGTGCCAGCAGCGTCTGGGACAGGGGATCGGCTGAGCAGTTCTTC
CASSVWDRGSAEQFF
>TRBV2|.|few|TRBJ2-3
TGTGCCAGCAGTCCGCGAGGCGGTACGCAGTATTTT
CASSPRGGTQYF
>TRBV7-9|TRBD2|few|TRBJ2-5
TGTGCCAGCGCGGACCTCTTAGCGGGGGACCAAGAGACCCAGTACTTC
CASADLLAGDQETQYF
>TRBV20-1|.|.|TRBJ1-2
TGCAGTGCTAGCCCCAGGACAGAACGGTTCAGGACCTATGGCTACACCTTC
CSASPRTERFRTYGYTF